This T cell receptor beta chain appears in the sequencing data of a study of blood T cell repertoires in COVID-19. As for the study in general: Some COVID-19 samples were acute and others convalescent; all came from the United States, Italy and Spain. The cDNA or gDNA used as material had been derived from T cells, B-cell-depleted T cells, or PBMCs.

Points on this clone: A read error may produce the germline difference seen at one junction end.

In the original workflow: Using reference gene primer amplification, nucleated cell counts were estimated. The repertoire was sequenced with immunoSEQ multiplex PCR; TCRdb's copy has only in-frame clones and lacks some. Clonal size and the V and J genes are those of that table, whereas D and trimming came from the DNA. The table lists around 120,000 clones, roughly 83% of them singletons. CDR1 MNHEY and CDR2 SVGEGT come from the germline V gene. The CDR3 is 15 amino acids. The receptor comes from a woman over 75 with acute or convalescent COVID-19. The chain is built from TRBV6-2 or TRBV6-3 and TRBJ2-2; possible D gene TRBD2, 6 bases. Sequenced sample: peripheral blood. This CDR3 reads CASSLLPGRGGQLFF. The CDR3 DNA is TGTGCCAGCAGTCTTCTTCCAGGGCGGGGCGGGCAGCTGTTTTTT.